The 8 T cell receptor beta chains below come from one sample, sequenced in a study of regulatory T cells in long-lasting Graves disease. Arm-PCR of CDR3 regions with iRepertoire HTBI primers generated TCR beta libraries. TCRdb used MiXCR to reprocess the multiplex PCR reads, holding one entry per CDR3 protein. The sample records 500,000 to 700,000 distinct CDR3 sequences, approximately 15% being singletons. Time point indicated: newly diagnosed GD, antithyroid drugs for less than 3 months. Researchers made the TCR library from RNA that was extracted from PBMCs. The data also belong to a second study, concerning T cells in Graves' hyperthyroidism and ophthalmopathy.

The specimen was peripheral blood mononuclear cells (PBMCs), collected at new diagnosis, from a patient treated with antithyroid drugs. The receptors were gathered from a woman aged 25-40 years with Graves disease.

This chain uses TRBV20-1 with TRBJ1-3; D is unresolved. In germline, CDR1 is DFQATT, CDR2 SNEGSKA (reference sequence). The CDR3 has 14 amino acids. Trimming took off 3 bases at V and 2 bases at J, with 11 bases between the two ends. CDR3 sequence: CSARGSGAGNTIYF. The CDR3 DNA is TGCAGTGCTAGGGGGTCGGGAGCTGGAAACACCATATATTTT.

As regards this clonotype: Mismatch with germline at one junction end may stem from a read error. The rearrangement links TRBV19 to TRBJ2-1; either TRBD1 or TRBD2 may supply D (5 bases each). CDR3 length: 14 residues. From germline, CDR1 is LNHDA and CDR2 SQIVND (reference sequence). The CDR3 region has the DNA TGTGCCAGTAGTATACGGGGCACTTACAATGAGCAGTCCTTC. Translating gives CASSIRGTYNEQSF.

V and J are TRBV18 and TRBJ2-5; D remains unclear. Germline V CDR1 and CDR2: KGHSH, LQKENI. The CDR3 covers 13 residues. Trimming removed 8 bases at V and 2 bases at J, with 12 bases between. Here the CDR3 DNA reads TGTGCCAGCCCCCTAGGTCTACAAGAGACCCAGTACTTC. Its translation is CASPLGLQETQYF.

This clonotype was counted only a few times. The V and J genes are TRBV12-3 or TRBV12-4 and TRBJ1-5, with D maybe TRBD1 (5 bases). The CDR3 extends over 14 amino acids. V lost 7 bases and J 8 bases, leaving 18 bases between the germline ends. The CDR3 loop reads CASTLNRPGEPQHF. CDR3 DNA: TGTGCCAGCACCCTAAACAGGCCGGGGGAGCCCCAGCATTTT.

At least ten counts were recorded for this clonotype. This chain links TRBV7-9 with TRBJ1-1, with D possibly being TRBD1 (5 bases). The germline V and J ends were trimmed by 5 bases and 6 bases, with 13 bases remaining between them. Germline V lookup: CDR1 SEHNR, CDR2 FQNEAQ (reference sequence). CDR3 length equals 13 residues. The CDR3 sequence is CASSTMGGSEAFF. The CDR3, as DNA: TGTGCCAGCAGCACCATGGGGGGGTCTGAAGCTTTCTTT.

The chain joins TRBV7-6 to TRBJ2-7; D gene uncertain. Trimming took 5 bases from V and 0 from J, leaving 17 bases between them. Germline CDR1 SGHVS, CDR2 FNYEAQ. The CDR3 runs to 16 residues. The CDR3 nucleotides are TGTGCCAGCAGCCCCTCACTGGATCTTAGCTCCTACGAGCAGTACTTC. Residues: CASSPSLDLSSYEQYF.

This clonotype was counted ten times or more. The chain carries TRBV28 and TRBJ1-3; D is undetermined. The CDR3 covers 15 residues. The V end lost 3 bases, the J end lost 0 bases, and 9 bases lay between the germline ends. Germline V CDR1 and CDR2: MDHEN, SYDVKM. CDR3 sequence reads: CASSFRPASGNTIYF. For the CDR3, the DNA is TGTGCCAGCAGTTTTAGACCGGCCTCTGGAAACACCATATATTTT. The full variable domain, with the rest looked up from reference TRBV28 and TRBJ1-3, is DVKVTQSSRYLVKRTGEKVFLECVQDMDHENMFWYRQDPGLGLRLIYFSYDVKMKEKGDIPEGYSVSREKKERFSLILESASTNQTSMYLCASSFRPASGNTIYFGEGSWLTVV.

The chain joins TRBV5-1 to TRBJ2-7; tentatively, D is TRBD1 or TRBD2 (5 bases each). The V gene lost 4 bases and the J gene lost 5 bases, with 19 bases spanning the gap. Germline V CDR1 and CDR2: SGHRS, YFSETQ. The CDR3 loop spans 15 amino acids. In nucleotides, the CDR3 is TGCGCCAGCAGCCCCGGGGACCCGAGGGTGGACGAGCAGTACTTC. Its protein is CASSPGDPRVDEQYF.